This entry lists 3 T cell receptor beta chains sequenced from one sample in a study of blood T cell repertoires in COVID-19. Method: immunoSEQ multiplex PCR; TCRdb's copy keeps in-frame clones and lacks some. Of under 150,000 clones in the sample, 70% to 85% were seen once. The sequenced sample consisted of peripheral blood. Receptors were obtained from a man in his fifties or sixties with acute or convalescent COVID-19.

This clone was found a few times. The chain joins TRBV28 to TRBJ1-5; 9 positions match TRBD1. V shed 6 bases and J 6 bases; nucleotides not matched to a gene: 12. This CDR3 has 16 residues. Looked up from germline, CDR1 is MDHEN and CDR2 is SYDVKM. The CDR3 loop is CASSNMRRTGVQPQHF. The CDR3 DNA follows: TGTGCCAGCAGCAATATGCGGCGGACAGGGGTTCAGCCCCAGCATTTT.

This clone was recorded once. CDR3 DNA: TGTGCCAGCAGTTACTCGAGAGGGACTACCATTCCCGAGCAGTACTTC. Translating gives CASSYSRGTTIPEQYF. The gene calls are TRBV6-5 and TRBJ2-7; 7 bases are shared with TRBD2. The CDR3 covers 16 residues. Per germline, CDR1 MNHEY and CDR2 SVGAGI. V lost 0 bases to trimming and J lost 6 bases; unmatched junction nucleotides: 11.

This clone appeared a few times. The chain combines TRBV6-2 or TRBV6-3 with TRBJ1-5, with 9 bases aligning to TRBD1. Germline assignment: CDR1 MNHEY and CDR2 SVGEGT. With 2 bases clipped from V and 0 bases from J, the junction kept 8 bases outside the gene matches. The CDR3 loop spans 18 amino acids. DNA for the CDR3: TGTGCCAGCAGTTACGCCCGGGACAGGGCTTATAGCAATCAGCCCCAGCATTTT. It translates to CASSYARDRAYSNQPQHF.